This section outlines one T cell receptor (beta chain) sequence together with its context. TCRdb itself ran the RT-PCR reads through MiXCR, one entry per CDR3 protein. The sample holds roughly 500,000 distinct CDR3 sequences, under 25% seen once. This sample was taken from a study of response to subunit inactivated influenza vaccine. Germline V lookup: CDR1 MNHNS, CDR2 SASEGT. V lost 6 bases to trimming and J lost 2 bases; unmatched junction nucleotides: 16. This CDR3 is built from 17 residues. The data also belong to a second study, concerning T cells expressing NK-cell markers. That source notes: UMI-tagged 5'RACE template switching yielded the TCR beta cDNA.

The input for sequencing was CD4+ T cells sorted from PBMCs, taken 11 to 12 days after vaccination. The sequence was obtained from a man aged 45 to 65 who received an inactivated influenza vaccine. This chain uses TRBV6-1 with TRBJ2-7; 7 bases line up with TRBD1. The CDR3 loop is CASSQNRQGIETYEQYF. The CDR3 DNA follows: TGTGCCAGCAGCCAGAACAGACAGGGAATCGAAACCTACGAGCAGTACTTC.